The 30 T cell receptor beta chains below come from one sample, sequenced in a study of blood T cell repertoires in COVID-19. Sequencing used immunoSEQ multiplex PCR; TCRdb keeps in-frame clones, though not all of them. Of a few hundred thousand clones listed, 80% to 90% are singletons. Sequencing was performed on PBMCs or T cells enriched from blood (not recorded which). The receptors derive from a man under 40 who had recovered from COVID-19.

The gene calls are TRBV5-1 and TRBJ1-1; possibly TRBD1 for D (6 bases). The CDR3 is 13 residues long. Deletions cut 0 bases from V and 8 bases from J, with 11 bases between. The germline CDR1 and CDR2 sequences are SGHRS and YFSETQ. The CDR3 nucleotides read TGCGCCAGCAGCTTGGCCGGACAGAGAGAAGCTTTCTTT. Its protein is CASSLAGQREAFF.

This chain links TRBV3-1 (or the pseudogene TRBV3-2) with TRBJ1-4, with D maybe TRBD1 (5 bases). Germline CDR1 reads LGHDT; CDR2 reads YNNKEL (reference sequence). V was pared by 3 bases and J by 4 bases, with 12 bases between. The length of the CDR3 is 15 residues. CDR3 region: CASSHTGEGNEKLFF. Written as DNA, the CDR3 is TGTGCCAGCAGCCATACGGGGGAGGGTAATGAAAAACTGTTTTTT.

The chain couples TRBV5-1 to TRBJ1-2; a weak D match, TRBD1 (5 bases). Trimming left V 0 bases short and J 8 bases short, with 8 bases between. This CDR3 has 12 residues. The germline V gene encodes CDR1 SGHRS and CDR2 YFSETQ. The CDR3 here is CASSLEGAGYTF. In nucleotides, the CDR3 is TGCGCCAGCAGCTTGGAAGGGGCCGGCTACACCTTC.

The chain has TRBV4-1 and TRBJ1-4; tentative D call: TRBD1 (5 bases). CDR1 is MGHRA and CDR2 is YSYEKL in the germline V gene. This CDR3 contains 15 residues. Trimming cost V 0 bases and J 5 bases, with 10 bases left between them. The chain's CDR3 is CASSQDGAGNEKLFF. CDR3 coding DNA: TGCGCCAGCAGCCAAGATGGGGCAGGGAATGAAAAACTGTTTTTT.

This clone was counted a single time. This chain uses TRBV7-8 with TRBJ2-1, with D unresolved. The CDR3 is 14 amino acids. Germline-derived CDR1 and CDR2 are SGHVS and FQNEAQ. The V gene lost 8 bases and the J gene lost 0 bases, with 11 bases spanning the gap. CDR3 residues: CASGPRLSYNEQFF. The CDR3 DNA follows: TGTGCCAGCGGTCCTCGACTCTCCTACAATGAGCAGTTCTTC.

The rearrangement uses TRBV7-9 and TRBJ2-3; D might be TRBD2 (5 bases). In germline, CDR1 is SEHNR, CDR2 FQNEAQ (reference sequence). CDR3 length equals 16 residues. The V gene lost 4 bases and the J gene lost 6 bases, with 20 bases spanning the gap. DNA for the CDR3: TGTGCCAGCAGCTCACTACACCCAAAGGGAGCGGATACGCAGTATTTT. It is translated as CASSSLHPKGADTQYF.

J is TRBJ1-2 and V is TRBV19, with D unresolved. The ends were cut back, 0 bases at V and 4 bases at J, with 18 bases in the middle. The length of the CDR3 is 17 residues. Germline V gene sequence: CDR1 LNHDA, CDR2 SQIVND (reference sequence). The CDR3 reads CASSIDISGSTFYGYTF. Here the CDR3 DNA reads TGTGCCAGTAGTATAGATATTTCGGGGAGCACCTTCTATGGCTACACCTTC.

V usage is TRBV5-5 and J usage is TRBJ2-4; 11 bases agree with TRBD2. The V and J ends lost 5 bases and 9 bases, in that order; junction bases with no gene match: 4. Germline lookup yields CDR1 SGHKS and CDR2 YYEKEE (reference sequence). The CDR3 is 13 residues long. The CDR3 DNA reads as TGTGCCAGCAGGACTAGCGGGGTTTCCATTCAGTACTTC. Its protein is CASRTSGVSIQYF.

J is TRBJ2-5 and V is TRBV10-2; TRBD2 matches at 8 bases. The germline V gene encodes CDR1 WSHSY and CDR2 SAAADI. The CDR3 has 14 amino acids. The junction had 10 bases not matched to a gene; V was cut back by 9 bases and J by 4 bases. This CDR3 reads CASGSGGGRETQYF. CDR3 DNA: TGCGCCAGTGGAAGCGGGGGAGGGAGAGAGACCCAGTACTTC.

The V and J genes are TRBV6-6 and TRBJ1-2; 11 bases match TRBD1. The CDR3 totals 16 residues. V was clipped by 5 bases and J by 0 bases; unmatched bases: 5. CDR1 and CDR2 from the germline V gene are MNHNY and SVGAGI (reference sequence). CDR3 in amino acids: CASSQGQGASNYGYTF. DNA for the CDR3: TGTGCCAGCAGTCAAGGACAGGGGGCGTCTAACTATGGCTACACCTTC.

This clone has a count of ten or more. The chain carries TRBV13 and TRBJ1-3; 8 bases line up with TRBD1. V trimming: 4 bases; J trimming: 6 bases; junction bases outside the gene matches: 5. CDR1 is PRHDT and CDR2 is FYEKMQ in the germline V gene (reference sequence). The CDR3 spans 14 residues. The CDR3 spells CASSSRDRTNTIYF. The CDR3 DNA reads TGTGCCAGCAGCTCCCGGGACAGGACAAACACCATATATTTT.

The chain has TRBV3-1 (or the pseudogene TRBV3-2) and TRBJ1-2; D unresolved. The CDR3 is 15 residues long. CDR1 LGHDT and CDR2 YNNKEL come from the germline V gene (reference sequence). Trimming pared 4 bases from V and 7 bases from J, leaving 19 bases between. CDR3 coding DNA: TGTGCCAGCAGCCCAGCTGGCGCAGCGATGGGTGGCTACACCTTC. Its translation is CASSPAGAAMGGYTF.

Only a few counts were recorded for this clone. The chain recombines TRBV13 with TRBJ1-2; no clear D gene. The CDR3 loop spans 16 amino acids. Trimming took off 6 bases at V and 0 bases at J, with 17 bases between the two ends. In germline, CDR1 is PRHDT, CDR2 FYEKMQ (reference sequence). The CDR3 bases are TGTGCCAGCAGTCCCCCGGCGGGAGCCCCTAACTATGGCTACACCTTC. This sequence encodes CASSPPAGAPNYGYTF.

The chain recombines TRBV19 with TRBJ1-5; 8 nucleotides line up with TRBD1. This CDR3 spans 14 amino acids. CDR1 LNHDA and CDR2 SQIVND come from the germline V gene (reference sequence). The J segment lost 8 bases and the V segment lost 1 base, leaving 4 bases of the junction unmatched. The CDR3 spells CASSIVQGAEPQHF. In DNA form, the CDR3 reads TGTGCCAGTAGTATAGTCCAGGGGGCTGAGCCCCAGCATTTT.

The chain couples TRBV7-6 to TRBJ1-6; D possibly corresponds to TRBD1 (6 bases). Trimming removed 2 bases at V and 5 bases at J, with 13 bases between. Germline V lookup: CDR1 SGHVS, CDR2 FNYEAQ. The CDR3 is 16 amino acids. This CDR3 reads CASSLQGPGNNSPLHF. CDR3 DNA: TGTGCCAGCAGCTTACAGGGGCCTGGGAATAATTCACCCCTCCACTTT.

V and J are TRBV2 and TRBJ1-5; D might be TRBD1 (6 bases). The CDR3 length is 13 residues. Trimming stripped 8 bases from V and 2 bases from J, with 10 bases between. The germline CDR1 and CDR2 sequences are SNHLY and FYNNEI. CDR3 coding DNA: TGTGCCAGCGCACAGGGTGGCAATCAGCCCCAGCATTTT. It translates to CASAQGGNQPQHF.

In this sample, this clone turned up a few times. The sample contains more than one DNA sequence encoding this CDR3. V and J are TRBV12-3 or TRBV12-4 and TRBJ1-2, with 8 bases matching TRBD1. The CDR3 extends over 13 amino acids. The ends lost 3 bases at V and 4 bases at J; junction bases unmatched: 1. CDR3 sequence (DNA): TGTGCCAGCAGTTTCACAGGGGGCTATGGCTACACCTTC. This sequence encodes CASSFTGGYGYTF.

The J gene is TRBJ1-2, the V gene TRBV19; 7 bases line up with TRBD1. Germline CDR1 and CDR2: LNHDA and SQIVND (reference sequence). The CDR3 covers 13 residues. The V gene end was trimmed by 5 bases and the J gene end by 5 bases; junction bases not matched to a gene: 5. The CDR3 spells CASSAGQVYGYTF. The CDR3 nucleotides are TGTGCCAGTAGTGCCGGACAGGTTTATGGCTACACCTTC.

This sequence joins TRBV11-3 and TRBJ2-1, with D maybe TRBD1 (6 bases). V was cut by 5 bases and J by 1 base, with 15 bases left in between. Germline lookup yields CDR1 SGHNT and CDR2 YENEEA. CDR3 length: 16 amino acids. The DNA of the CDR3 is TGTGCCAGCAGCGAGACAGGTTTAGGTTCCTACAATGAGCAGTTCTTC. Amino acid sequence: CASSETGLGSYNEQFF.

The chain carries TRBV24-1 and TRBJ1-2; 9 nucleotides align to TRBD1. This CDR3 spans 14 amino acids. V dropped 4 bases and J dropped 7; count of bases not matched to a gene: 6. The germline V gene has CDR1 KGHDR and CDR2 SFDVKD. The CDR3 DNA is TGTGCCACCAGTGAGACAGGGGGTCAGCGTGGCTACACCTTC. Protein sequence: CATSETGGQRGYTF.

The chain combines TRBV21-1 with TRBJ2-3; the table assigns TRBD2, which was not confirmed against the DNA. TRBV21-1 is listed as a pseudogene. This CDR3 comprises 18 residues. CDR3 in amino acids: CASSKVKTSGGALDTQYF. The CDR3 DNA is TGTGCCAGCAGCAAAGTAAAGACTAGCGGGGGGGCATTAGATACGCAGTATTTT.

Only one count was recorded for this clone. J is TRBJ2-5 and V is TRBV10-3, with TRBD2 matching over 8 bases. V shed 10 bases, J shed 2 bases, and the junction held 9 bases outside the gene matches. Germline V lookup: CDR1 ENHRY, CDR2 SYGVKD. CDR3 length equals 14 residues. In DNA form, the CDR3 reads TGTGCCACCAAAACTAGCGGAGCTCAAGAGACCCAGTACTTC. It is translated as CATKTSGAQETQYF.

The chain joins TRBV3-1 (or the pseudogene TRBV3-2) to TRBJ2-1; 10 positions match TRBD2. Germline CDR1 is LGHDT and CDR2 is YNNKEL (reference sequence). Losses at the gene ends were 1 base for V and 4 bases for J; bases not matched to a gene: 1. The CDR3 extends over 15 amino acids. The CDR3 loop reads CASSQALAGYNEQFF. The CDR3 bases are TGTGCCAGCAGCCAAGCACTAGCGGGGTACAATGAGCAGTTCTTC.

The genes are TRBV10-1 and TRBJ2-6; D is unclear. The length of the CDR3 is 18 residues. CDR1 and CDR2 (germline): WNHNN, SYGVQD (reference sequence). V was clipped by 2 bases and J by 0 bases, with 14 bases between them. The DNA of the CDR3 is TGCGCCAGCAGTGAGGGGCAGGTTCAAAACTCTGGGGCCAACGTCCTGACTTTC. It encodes CASSEGQVQNSGANVLTF.

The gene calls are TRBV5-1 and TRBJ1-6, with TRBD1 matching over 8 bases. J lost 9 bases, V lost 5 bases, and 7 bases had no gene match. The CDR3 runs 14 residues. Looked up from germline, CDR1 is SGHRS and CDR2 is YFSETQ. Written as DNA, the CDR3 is TGCGCCAGCAGTAACCAGGGGGCTAGTTCACCCCTCCACTTT. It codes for CASSNQGASSPLHF.

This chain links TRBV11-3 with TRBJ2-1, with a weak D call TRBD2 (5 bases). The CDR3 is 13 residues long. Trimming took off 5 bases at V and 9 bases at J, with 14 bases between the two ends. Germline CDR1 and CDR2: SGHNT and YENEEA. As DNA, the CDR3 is TGTGCCAGCAGCCCGAATAGCGAAGTTGAGCAGTTCTTC. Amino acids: CASSPNSEVEQFF.

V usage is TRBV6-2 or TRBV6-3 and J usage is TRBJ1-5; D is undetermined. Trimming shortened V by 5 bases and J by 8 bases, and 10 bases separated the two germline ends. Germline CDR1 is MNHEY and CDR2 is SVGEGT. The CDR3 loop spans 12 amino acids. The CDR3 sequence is CASSPREKPQHF. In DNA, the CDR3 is TGTGCCAGCAGTCCAAGGGAGAAGCCCCAGCATTTT.

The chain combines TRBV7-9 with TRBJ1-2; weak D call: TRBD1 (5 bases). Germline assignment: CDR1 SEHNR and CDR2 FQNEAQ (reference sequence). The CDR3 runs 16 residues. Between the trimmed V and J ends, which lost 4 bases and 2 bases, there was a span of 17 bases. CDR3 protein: CASSSIQTAYNYGYTF. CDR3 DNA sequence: TGTGCCAGCAGCTCCATACAGACAGCGTACAACTATGGCTACACCTTC.

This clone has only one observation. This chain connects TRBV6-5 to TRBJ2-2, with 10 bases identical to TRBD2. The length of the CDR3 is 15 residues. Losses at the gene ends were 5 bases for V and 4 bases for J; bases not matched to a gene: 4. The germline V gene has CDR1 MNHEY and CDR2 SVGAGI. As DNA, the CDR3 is TGTGCCAGCAGTCGAGCGGGAGGGGCCACCGGGGAGCTGTTTTTT. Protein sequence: CASSRAGGATGELFF.

CDR3: CASSLFGTTNEKLFF. The DNA of the CDR3 is TGTGCCAGTAGTCTTTTCGGGACTACGAATGAAAAACTGTTTTTT. The V call is TRBV19, the J call TRBJ1-4; tentatively, D is TRBD1 (5 bases). The CDR3 is made up of 15 amino acids. V was pared by 5 bases and J by 5 bases, with 15 bases between. CDR1 is LNHDA, CDR2 SQIVND, per germline (reference sequence).